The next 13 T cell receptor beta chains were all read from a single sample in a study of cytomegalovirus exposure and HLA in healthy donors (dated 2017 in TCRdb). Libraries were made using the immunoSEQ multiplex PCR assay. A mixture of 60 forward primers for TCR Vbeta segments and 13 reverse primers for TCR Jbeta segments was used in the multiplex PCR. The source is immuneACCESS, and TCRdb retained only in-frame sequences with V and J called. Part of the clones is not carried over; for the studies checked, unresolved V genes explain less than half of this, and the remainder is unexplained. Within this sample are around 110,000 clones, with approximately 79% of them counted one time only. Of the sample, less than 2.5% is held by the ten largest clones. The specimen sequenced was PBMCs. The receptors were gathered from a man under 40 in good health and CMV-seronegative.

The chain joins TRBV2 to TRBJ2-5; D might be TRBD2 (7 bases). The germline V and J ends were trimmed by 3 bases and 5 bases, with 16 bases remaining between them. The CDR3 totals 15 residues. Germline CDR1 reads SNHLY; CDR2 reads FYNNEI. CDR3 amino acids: CASSDLGGHEETQYF. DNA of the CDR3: TGTGCCAGCAGTGACCTCGGGGGGCATGAGGAGACCCAGTACTTC.

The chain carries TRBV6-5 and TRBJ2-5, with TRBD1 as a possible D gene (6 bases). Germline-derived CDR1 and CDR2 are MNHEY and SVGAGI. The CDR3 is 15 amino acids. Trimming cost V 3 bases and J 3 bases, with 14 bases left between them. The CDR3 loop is CASSYSTGLEETQYF. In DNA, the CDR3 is TGTGCCAGCAGTTATTCGACAGGCCTGGAAGAGACCCAGTACTTC.

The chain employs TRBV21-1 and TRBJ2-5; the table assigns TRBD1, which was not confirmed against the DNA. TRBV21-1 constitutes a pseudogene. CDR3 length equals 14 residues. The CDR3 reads CASSKGQGWETQYF. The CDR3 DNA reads TGTGCCAGCAGCAAAGGACAGGGATGGGAGACCCAGTACTTC.

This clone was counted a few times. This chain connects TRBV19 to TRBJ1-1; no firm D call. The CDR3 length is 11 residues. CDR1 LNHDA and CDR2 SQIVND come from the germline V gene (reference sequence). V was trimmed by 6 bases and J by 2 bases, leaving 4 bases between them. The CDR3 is CASSINTEAFF. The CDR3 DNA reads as TGTGCCAGTAGCATTAACACTGAAGCTTTCTTT.

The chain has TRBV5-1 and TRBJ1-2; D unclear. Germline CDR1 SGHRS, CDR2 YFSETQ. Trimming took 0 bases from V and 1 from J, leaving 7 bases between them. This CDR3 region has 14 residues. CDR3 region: CASSLAGNNYGYTF. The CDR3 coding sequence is TGCGCCAGCAGCTTGGCCGGGAATAACTATGGCTACACCTTC. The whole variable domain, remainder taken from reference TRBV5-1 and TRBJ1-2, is KAGVTQTPRYLIKTRGQQVTLSCSPISGHRSVSWYQQTPGQGLQFLFEYFSETQRNKGNFPGRFSGRQFSNSRSEMNVSTLELGDSALYLCASSLAGNNYGYTFGSGTRLTVV.

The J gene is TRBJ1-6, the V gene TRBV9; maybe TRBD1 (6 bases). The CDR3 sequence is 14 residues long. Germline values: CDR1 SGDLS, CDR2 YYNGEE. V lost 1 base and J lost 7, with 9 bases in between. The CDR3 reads CASSVRQGNSPLHF. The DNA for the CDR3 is TGTGCCAGCAGCGTACGGCAGGGGAATTCACCCCTCCACTTT.

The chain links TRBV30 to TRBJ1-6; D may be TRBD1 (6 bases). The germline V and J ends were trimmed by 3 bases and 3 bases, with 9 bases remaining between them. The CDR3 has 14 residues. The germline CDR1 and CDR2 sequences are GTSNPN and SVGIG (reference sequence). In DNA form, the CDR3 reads TGTGCCTGGAGCACGGACAGCTATAATTCACCCCTCCACTTT. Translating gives CAWSTDSYNSPLHF.

CDR3 nucleotide sequence: TGTGCCAGCTCACCTAGCGGGGGGCGCAATGAGCAGTTCTTC. Protein product: CASSPSGGRNEQFF. The chain couples TRBV18 to TRBJ2-1; TRBD2 agrees at 10 bases. CDR1 is KGHSH, CDR2 LQKENI, per germline. Trimming cost V 3 bases and J 6 bases; bases outside gene matches: 2. The CDR3 spans 14 residues.

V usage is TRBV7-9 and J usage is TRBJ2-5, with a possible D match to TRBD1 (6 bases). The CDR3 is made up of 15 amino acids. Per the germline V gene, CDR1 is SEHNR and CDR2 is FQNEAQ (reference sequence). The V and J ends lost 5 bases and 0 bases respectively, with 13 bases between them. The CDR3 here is CASSRPTGNQETQYF. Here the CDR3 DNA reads TGTGCCAGCAGCCGTCCTACAGGGAACCAAGAGACCCAGTACTTC.

The CDR3 loop reads CASSSGGPVTGELFF. The CDR3 DNA sequence: TGCGCCAGCAGCTCCGGGGGGCCTGTCACCGGGGAGCTGTTTTTT. The gene calls are TRBV5-1 and TRBJ2-2; D possibly corresponds to TRBD2 (7 bases). With 3 bases removed from V and 4 bases from J, the gap between germline ends came to 13 bases. Germline CDR1 SGHRS, CDR2 YFSETQ. CDR3 size: 15 residues.

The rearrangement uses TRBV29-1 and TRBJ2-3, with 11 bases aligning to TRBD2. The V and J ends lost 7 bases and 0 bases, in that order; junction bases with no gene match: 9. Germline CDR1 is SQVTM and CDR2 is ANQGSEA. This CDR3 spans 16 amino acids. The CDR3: CSGGAASGGSTDTQYF. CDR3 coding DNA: TGCAGCGGGGGGGCCGCTAGCGGGGGGAGCACAGATACGCAGTATTTT.

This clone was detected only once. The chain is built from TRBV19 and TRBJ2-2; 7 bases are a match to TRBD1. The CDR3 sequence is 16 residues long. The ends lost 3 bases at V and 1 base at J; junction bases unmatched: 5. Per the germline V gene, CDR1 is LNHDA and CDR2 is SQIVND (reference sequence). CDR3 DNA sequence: TGTGCCAGTAGTATTCAGGCAGGGGGGAACACCGGGGAGCTGTTTTTT. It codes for CASSIQAGGNTGELFF.

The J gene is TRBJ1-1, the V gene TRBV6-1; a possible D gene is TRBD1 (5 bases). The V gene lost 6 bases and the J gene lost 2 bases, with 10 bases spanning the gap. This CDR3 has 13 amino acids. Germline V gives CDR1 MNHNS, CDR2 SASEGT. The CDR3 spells CASREGRNTEAFF. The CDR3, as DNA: TGTGCCAGCAGGGAGGGGAGAAACACTGAAGCTTTCTTT.